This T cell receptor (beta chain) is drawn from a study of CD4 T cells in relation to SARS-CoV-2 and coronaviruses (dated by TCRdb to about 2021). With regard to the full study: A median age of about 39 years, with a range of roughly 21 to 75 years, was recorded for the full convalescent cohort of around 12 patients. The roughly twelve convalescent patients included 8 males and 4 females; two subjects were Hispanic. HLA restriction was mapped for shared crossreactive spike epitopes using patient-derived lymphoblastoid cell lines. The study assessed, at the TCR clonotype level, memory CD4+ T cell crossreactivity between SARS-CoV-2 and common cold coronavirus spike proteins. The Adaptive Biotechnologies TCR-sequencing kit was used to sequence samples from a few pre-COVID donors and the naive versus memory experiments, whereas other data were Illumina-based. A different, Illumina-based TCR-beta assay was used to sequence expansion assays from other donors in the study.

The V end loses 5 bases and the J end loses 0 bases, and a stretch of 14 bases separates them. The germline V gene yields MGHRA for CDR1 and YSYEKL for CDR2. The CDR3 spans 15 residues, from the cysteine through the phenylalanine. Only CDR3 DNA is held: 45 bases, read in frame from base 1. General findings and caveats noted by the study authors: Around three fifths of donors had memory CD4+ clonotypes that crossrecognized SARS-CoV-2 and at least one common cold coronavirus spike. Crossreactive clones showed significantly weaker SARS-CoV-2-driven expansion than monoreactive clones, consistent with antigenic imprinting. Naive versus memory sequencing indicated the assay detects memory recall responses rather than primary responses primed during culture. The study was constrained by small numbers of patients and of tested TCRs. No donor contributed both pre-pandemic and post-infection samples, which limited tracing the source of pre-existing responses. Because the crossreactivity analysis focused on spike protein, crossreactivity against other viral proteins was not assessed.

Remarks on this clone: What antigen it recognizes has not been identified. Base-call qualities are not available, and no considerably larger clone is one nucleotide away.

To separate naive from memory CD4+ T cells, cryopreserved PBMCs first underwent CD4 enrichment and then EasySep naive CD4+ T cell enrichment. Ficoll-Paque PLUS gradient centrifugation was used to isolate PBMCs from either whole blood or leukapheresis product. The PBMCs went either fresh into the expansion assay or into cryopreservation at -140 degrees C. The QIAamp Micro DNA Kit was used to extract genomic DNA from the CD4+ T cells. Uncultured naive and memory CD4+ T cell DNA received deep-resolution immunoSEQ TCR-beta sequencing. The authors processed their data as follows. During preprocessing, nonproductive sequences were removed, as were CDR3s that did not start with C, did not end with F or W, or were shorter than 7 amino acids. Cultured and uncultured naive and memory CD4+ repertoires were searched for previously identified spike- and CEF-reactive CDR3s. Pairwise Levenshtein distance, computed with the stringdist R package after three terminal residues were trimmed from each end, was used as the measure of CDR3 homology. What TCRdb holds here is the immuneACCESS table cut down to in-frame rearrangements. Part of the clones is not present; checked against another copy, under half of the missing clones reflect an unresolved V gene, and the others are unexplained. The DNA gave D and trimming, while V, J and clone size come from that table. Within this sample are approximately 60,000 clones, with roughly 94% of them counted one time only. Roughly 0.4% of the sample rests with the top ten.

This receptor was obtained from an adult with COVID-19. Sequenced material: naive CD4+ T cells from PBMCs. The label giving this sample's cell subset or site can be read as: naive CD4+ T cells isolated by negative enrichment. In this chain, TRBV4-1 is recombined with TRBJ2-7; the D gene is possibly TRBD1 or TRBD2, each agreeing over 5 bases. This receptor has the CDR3 CASSRGTGISYEQYF. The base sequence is TGCGCCAGCAGCAGAGGGACGGGGATCTCCTACGAGCAGTACTTC.